These 8 T cell receptor beta chains came from one sample sequenced in a study of blood T cell repertoires in COVID-19. Sequenced by immunoSEQ multiplex PCR; TCRdb stores in-frame clones only, minus some. The table records 45,000 or so clones, about 70% of them present only once. The sample taken for sequencing was peripheral blood. These receptors all stem from a man at least 80 years old with acute or convalescent COVID-19.

Turning to this clone: Its ends do not fully match the called genes, so a read error is possible. The chain has TRBV28 and TRBJ2-2, with a possible D match to TRBD2 (6 bases). This CDR3 contains 15 residues. Germline CDR1 reads MDHEN; CDR2 reads SYDVKM. The CDR3 loop reads CAGSFGGVPTGELFF. The CDR3 DNA reads as TGTGCCGGCAGTTTCGGGGGAGTTCCCACCGGGGAGCTGTTTTTT.

Concerning this clone itself: This sample includes further DNA sequences coding for the same CDR3. The V call is TRBV5-1, the J call TRBJ2-2; 10 nucleotides match TRBD1. This CDR3 is 14 amino acids long. Per the germline V gene, CDR1 is SGHRS and CDR2 is YFSETQ. The junction had 1 base not matched to a gene; V was cut back by 3 bases and J by 5 bases. The CDR3 DNA reads TGCGCCAGCAGCTGGGGACAGGGGACCGGGGAGCTGTTTTTT. Residues: CASSWGQGTGELFF.

The chain links TRBV19 to TRBJ2-1; 11 bases are a match to TRBD1. V dropped 5 bases and J dropped 8; count of bases not matched to a gene: 11. The CDR3 length is 16 residues. Germline V gene lookup returns CDR1 LNHDA and CDR2 SQIVND (reference sequence). The CDR3 is CASSPLGQGALDEQFF. The CDR3 DNA follows: TGTGCCAGTAGTCCCCTCGGACAGGGGGCGTTGGATGAGCAGTTCTTC.

The chain uses TRBV2 and TRBJ2-2; 12 bases map to TRBD2. Germline loops: CDR1 SNHLY, CDR2 FYNNEI. The CDR3 runs 15 residues. The V segment lost 10 bases and the J segment 7 bases; nucleotides outside the gene matches: 10. CDR3 residues: CATVGLAGKVGELFF. In DNA form, the CDR3 reads TGTGCCACCGTCGGACTAGCGGGAAAGGTCGGGGAGCTGTTTTTT.

In its sample, this clone was seen a few times. The CDR3 reads CASSPPRVNTGELFF. CDR3 sequence (DNA): TGTGCCAGCTCACCACCGCGGGTTAACACCGGGGAGCTGTTTTTT. The chain is built from TRBV18 and TRBJ2-2; tentative D call: TRBD2 (5 bases). The CDR3 is made up of 15 amino acids. The V end was cut by 0 bases, the J end by 2 bases, with 7 bases between. In germline, CDR1 is KGHSH, CDR2 LQKENI.

The chain's CDR3 is CAWSVSREQFF. The DNA of the CDR3 is TGTGCCTGGAGTGTCTCCAGGGAGCAGTTCTTC. This rearrangement joins TRBV30 to TRBJ2-1; D not resolved. CDR1 and CDR2 (germline): GTSNPN, SVGIG (reference sequence). The CDR3 is 11 residues long. With 0 bases removed from V and 10 bases from J, the gap between germline ends came to 7 bases. Variable domain in full (rest from reference TRBV30 and TRBJ2-1): SQTIHQWPATLVQPVGSPLSLECTVEGTSNPNLYWYRQAAGRGLQLLFYSVGIGQISSEVPQNLSASRPQDRQFILSSKKLLLSDSGFYLCAWSVSREQFFGPGTRLTVL.

This chain uses TRBV4-2 with TRBJ2-5; 15 nucleotides line up with TRBD2. CDR1 and CDR2 (germline): LGHNA, YNFKEQ. Unmatched junction bases numbered 5, after V lost 4 bases and J lost 5 bases. This CDR3 has 16 amino acids. The DNA for the CDR3 is TGTGCCAGCAGCCCGGGACTAGCGGGAGGCGGGGAGACCCAGTACTTC. This encodes CASSPGLAGGGETQYF.

As to this clone: At the DNA level, this CDR3 is encoded by other sequences in the same sample as well. The chain joins TRBV5-5 to TRBJ2-4; no clear D. The germline V gene has CDR1 SGHKS and CDR2 YYEKEE (reference sequence). Trimming shortened V by 5 bases and J by 0 bases, and 9 bases separated the two germline ends. The CDR3 consists of 14 residues. CDR3 DNA sequence: TGTGCCAGCAGTCGAGATCTAGCCAAAAACATTCAGTACTTC. Its protein is CASSRDLAKNIQYF.